A single sample is the source of the 31 T cell receptor beta chains below, sequenced in a study of cytomegalovirus exposure and HLA in healthy donors. The study ran its PCR with 60 Vbeta and 13 Jbeta primers. Profiling relied on immunoSEQ multiplex PCR, and the TCRdb table lists in-frame clones only, not all of them. The data show about 220,000 clones, 82% seen once. Sequenced input: PBMCs. The receptors were gathered from a woman between 40 and 50 years old in good health and CMV-seropositive.

CDR3 in amino acids: CASSLPALSRLTDTQYF. The CDR3 DNA is TGCGCCAGCAGCCTCCCGGCCCTCTCCAGACTCACAGATACGCAGTATTTT. V and J are TRBV4-3 and TRBJ2-3; D remains unclear. This CDR3 is 17 amino acids long. Trimming shortened V by 4 bases and J by 2 bases, and 19 bases separated the two germline ends. The germline V gene encodes CDR1 LGHNA and CDR2 YSLEER.

V gene TRBV30 combines with J gene TRBJ2-3, with 9 bases fitting TRBD2. Per the germline V gene, CDR1 is GTSNPN and CDR2 is SVGIG (reference sequence). The trim removed 4 bases at V and 6 bases at J, leaving 8 bases unmatched. This CDR3 comprises 14 residues. This CDR3 reads CAWNGGRGVDTQYF. DNA for the CDR3: TGTGCCTGGAATGGCGGGAGGGGGGTGGATACGCAGTATTTT.

The chain has TRBV14 and TRBJ2-5, with no clear D. CDR1 and CDR2 (germline): SGHDN, FVKESK. V was shortened by 0 bases and J by 2 bases, with 10 bases between the two germline ends. The CDR3 length is 15 residues. CDR3 protein: CASSQDWLKQETQYF. In nucleotides, the CDR3 is TGTGCCAGCAGCCAAGATTGGCTGAAGCAAGAGACCCAGTACTTC.

The chain employs TRBV19 and TRBJ1-5, with D maybe TRBD1 (5 bases). The CDR3 has 16 residues. Deletions cut 1 base from V and 2 bases from J, with 12 bases between. Germline loops: CDR1 LNHDA, CDR2 SQIVND (reference sequence). The CDR3 nucleotides read TGTGCCAGTAGTATAGGGTGGGGCCAGGGCAATCAGCCCCAGCATTTT. This translates into CASSIGWGQGNQPQHF. The full variable domain, rest sourced from reference TRBV19 and TRBJ1-5, is DGGITQSPKYLFRKEGQNVTLSCEQNLNHDAMYWYRQDPGQGLRLIYYSQIVNDFQKGDIAEGYSVSREKKESFPLTVTSAQKNPTAFYLCASSIGWGQGNQPQHFGDGTRLSIL.

This clone was counted between two and nine times. The chain couples TRBV4-3 to TRBJ1-4; tentatively, D is TRBD1 (6 bases). The CDR3 has 15 amino acids. V dropped 0 bases and J dropped 8 bases, with 13 bases sitting between them. The V gene's germline CDR1 is LGHNA and CDR2 YSLEER. CDR3 sequence: CASSQEGRGREKLFF. As DNA, the CDR3 is TGCGCCAGCAGCCAAGAAGGCAGGGGACGGGAAAAACTGTTTTTT.

The chain links TRBV2 to TRBJ1-1; possible D gene TRBD1, 6 bases. The CDR3 extends over 13 amino acids. Per the germline V gene, CDR1 is SNHLY and CDR2 is FYNNEI. The ends were cut back, 11 bases at V and 5 bases at J, with 18 bases in the middle. In DNA form, the CDR3 reads TGTGCCTGGAATACAGGGAGGGGGACTGAAGCTTTCTTT. Translation gives CAWNTGRGTEAFF.

This clone has just a few counts. The chain employs TRBV30 and TRBJ1-5, with 8 positions matching TRBD1. The germline gives CDR1 GTSNPN, CDR2 SVGIG (reference sequence). Unmatched junction bases numbered 11, after V lost 3 bases and J lost 4 bases. CDR3 length: 16 amino acids. CDR3 coding DNA: TGTGCCTGGAGCCCAACCCGGGACAGGAATAATCAGCCCCAGCATTTT. Translated: CAWSPTRDRNNQPQHF.

Turning to this clone: Other DNA sequences in the sample encode the same CDR3. The chain has TRBV7-3 and TRBJ1-2, with no clear D. Between the trimmed V and J ends, which lost 2 bases and 3 bases, there was a span of 7 bases. The germline CDR1 and CDR2 sequences are SGHTA and FQGTGA. The CDR3 loop spans 13 amino acids. CDR3 bases: TGTGCCAGCAGCTTAGGCCGGGACTATGGCTACACCTTC. As protein: CASSLGRDYGYTF.

This CDR3 reads CATSREDGERGVLQYF. In DNA form, the CDR3 reads TGTGCCACCAGCAGAGAGGATGGAGAACGGGGAGTTTTGCAGTATTTT. The chain has TRBV15 and TRBJ2-3, with D perhaps TRBD2 (5 bases). CDR3 length: 16 residues. The V gene's germline CDR1 is LNHNV and CDR2 YYDKDF (reference sequence). V lost 0 bases, J lost 11 bases, and 21 bases lay in between.

The genes are TRBV9 and TRBJ2-7; 8 bases map to TRBD1. Trimming removed 3 bases from V and 3 bases from J; junction bases left unmatched: 8. Germline V CDR1 and CDR2: SGDLS, YYNGEE. CDR3 length equals 15 residues. CDR3 amino acids: CASSADQTGDYEQYF. CDR3 coding DNA: TGTGCCAGCAGCGCCGACCAGACAGGGGACTACGAGCAGTACTTC.

This clone has only one observation. CDR3 DNA sequence: TGTGCCAGCAGCCAAGAGATGACAGGGGGCCTGGAGACCCAGTACTTC. It translates to CASSQEMTGGLETQYF. This sequence joins TRBV4-2 and TRBJ2-5; 10 bases map to TRBD1. Germline V gene data show CDR1 as LGHNA and CDR2 as YNFKEQ. The CDR3 contains 16 residues. J was trimmed by 5 bases and V by 0 bases; bases with no gene match: 6.

The rearrangement links TRBV27 to TRBJ1-1, with 7 positions matching TRBD1. The CDR3 length is 16 residues. Looked up from germline, CDR1 is MNHEY and CDR2 is SMNVEV (reference sequence). V was pared by 3 bases and J by 6 bases, with 13 bases of the junction left unmatched. This CDR3 reads CASSLVNRGYSSEAFF. The CDR3 DNA follows: TGTGCCAGCAGTTTGGTGAACAGGGGTTATAGTTCTGAAGCTTTCTTT.

This chain connects TRBV6-6 to TRBJ2-7; 7 nucleotides align to TRBD1. This CDR3 comprises 14 residues. Germline V gene lookup returns CDR1 MNHNY and CDR2 SVGAGI (reference sequence). With V trimmed by 8 bases and J by 5 bases, 12 bases remained unmatched. CDR3 sequence (DNA): TGTGCCAGCGCTATGACAGGGATGAAGAACGAGCAGTACTTC. Translated: CASAMTGMKNEQYF.

The V gene is TRBV6-5, the J gene TRBJ2-7; D is unresolved. The germline gives CDR1 MNHEY, CDR2 SVGAGI. The CDR3 extends over 13 amino acids. Trimming took off 2 bases at V and 1 base at J, with 6 bases between the two ends. The CDR3 sequence is CASSYSQSYEQYF. The CDR3 nucleotides are TGTGCCAGCAGTTACAGTCAGTCCTACGAGCAGTACTTC.

The CDR3 is CASSLAKTGDSSNQPQHF. DNA of the CDR3: TGTGCCAGCAGCTTAGCGAAAACAGGGGATAGTAGCAATCAGCCCCAGCATTTT. The J gene is TRBJ1-5, the V gene TRBV7-9, with 7 bases fitting TRBD1. Germline V gene data show CDR1 as SEHNR and CDR2 as FQNEAQ (reference sequence). The V and J ends lost 0 bases and 0 bases, in that order; junction bases with no gene match: 8. This CDR3 has 18 amino acids.

The chain couples TRBV15 to TRBJ2-7; possibly TRBD1 for D (6 bases). The CDR3 runs 15 residues. Per germline, CDR1 LNHNV and CDR2 YYDKDF (reference sequence). V was clipped by 1 base and J by 0 bases, with 10 bases between them. The CDR3 DNA reads as TGTGCCACCAGCAGAGGTAGGGGGTACTCCTACGAGCAGTACTTC. It encodes CATSRGRGYSYEQYF. Looking up the rest from reference TRBV15 and TRBJ2-7 gives the full variable domain: DAMVIQNPRYQVTQFGKPVTLSCSQTLNHNVMYWYQQKSSQAPKLLFHYYDKDFNNEADTPDNFQSRRPNTSFCFLDIRSPGLGDTAMYLCATSRGRGYSYEQYFGPGTRLTVT.

Only one count was recorded for this clone. This chain links TRBV5-4 with TRBJ2-3, with TRBD1 identical over 9 bases. The CDR3 contains 13 residues. The junction had 4 bases not matched to a gene; V was cut back by 9 bases and J by 2 bases. Germline V gene sequence: CDR1 SGHNT, CDR2 YYREEE (reference sequence). The CDR3 region is CATRDRDTDTQYF. In nucleotides, the CDR3 is TGTGCCACCCGGGACAGGGACACAGATACGCAGTATTTT.

V is TRBV5-1 and J is TRBJ2-3; D gene ambiguous. The CDR3 runs to 14 residues. Germline-derived CDR1 and CDR2 are SGHRS and YFSETQ. Trimming took off 5 bases at V and 0 bases at J, with 10 bases between the two ends. CDR3 DNA sequence: TGCGCCAGCAGACCCGTGGAGAGCACAGATACGCAGTATTTT. Translation gives CASRPVESTDTQYF.

V gene TRBV14 combines with J gene TRBJ2-1; 7 nucleotides agree with TRBD1. CDR3 length: 14 amino acids. With 0 bases clipped from V and 12 bases from J, the junction kept 8 bases outside the gene matches. Germline CDR1 SGHDN, CDR2 FVKESK. The CDR3 DNA is TGTGCCAGCAGCCAAGAAATTGGGCAGGGGGTGCAGTTCTTC. Its translation is CASSQEIGQGVQFF. Combining the CDR3 with reference TRBV14 and TRBJ2-1 gives the whole variable domain EAGVTQFPSHSVIEKGQTVTLRCDPISGHDNLYWYRRVMGKEIKFLLHFVKESKQDESGMPNNRFLAERTGGTYSTLKVQPAELEDSGVYFCASSQEIGQGVQFFGPGTRLTVL.

The chain carries TRBV9 and TRBJ2-1; possible D gene TRBD2, 5 bases. The CDR3 spans 14 residues. Germline assignment: CDR1 SGDLS and CDR2 YYNGEE. Trimming removed 0 bases from V and 4 bases from J, with 8 bases in between. CDR3 loop: CASSVEGAYNEQFF. CDR3 coding DNA: TGTGCCAGCAGCGTAGAGGGAGCTTACAATGAGCAGTTCTTC.

This sequence joins TRBV7-9 and TRBJ2-3, with TRBD1 matching over 8 bases. This CDR3 region has 15 residues. Germline assignment: CDR1 SEHNR and CDR2 FQNEAQ (reference sequence). V lost 1 base and J lost 2; bases outside the gene matches: 2. CDR3 coding DNA: TGTGCCAGCAGCTTAGGACAGGGGCCCACAGATACGCAGTATTTT. Translation gives CASSLGQGPTDTQYF.

V and J are TRBV7-8 and TRBJ2-3; 14 nucleotides match TRBD2. Germline V gene data show CDR1 as SGHVS and CDR2 as FQNEAQ. The CDR3 totals 17 residues. V was clipped by 5 bases and J by 2 bases; unmatched bases: 6. In DNA form, the CDR3 reads TGTGCCAGCAGCGCTCGACTAGCGGGGGGGGTCACAGATACGCAGTATTTT. Encoded protein: CASSARLAGGVTDTQYF.

This clone appeared a few times. The V gene is TRBV2, the J gene TRBJ1-1; unclear D gene. V lost 6 bases, J lost 0 bases, and 8 bases lay in between. Germline loops: CDR1 SNHLY, CDR2 FYNNEI. The CDR3 extends over 13 amino acids. The CDR3 region has the DNA TGTGCCAGCAGGGAGGATTTGAACACTGAAGCTTTCTTT. It codes for CASREDLNTEAFF. The entire variable domain, with the rest obtained from reference TRBV2 and TRBJ1-1, is as follows: EPEVTQTPSHQVTQMGQEVILRCVPISNHLYFYWYRQILGQKVEFLVSFYNNEISEKSEIFDDQFSVERPDGSNFTLKIRSTKLEDSAMYFCASREDLNTEAFFGQGTRLTVV.

The rearrangement joins TRBV29-1 to TRBJ2-5; 15 bases are a match to TRBD2. The germline V gene encodes CDR1 SQVTM and CDR2 ANQGSEA. The junction had 7 bases not matched to a gene; V was cut back by 5 bases and J by 3 bases. The CDR3 contains 16 residues. As DNA, the CDR3 is TGCAGCGTTAAGGGACTAGCGGGAGGTCCCAAAGAGACCCAGTACTTC. Its translation is CSVKGLAGGPKETQYF.

This clone came up once. The rearrangement links TRBV2 to TRBJ2-7, with D possibly TRBD2 on 6 matching bases. The germline gives CDR1 SNHLY, CDR2 FYNNEI. The CDR3 extends over 12 amino acids. V shed 5 bases and J shed 6 bases, with 11 bases lying between them. Written as DNA, the CDR3 is TGTGCCAGCAGTTATACTAGCTCCGAGCAGTACTTC. Its translation is CASSYTSSEQYF.

Details on this clone: This specimen includes other DNA sequences encoding the same CDR3. This chain connects TRBV6-5 to TRBJ1-5, with TRBD1 matching 7 bases. V dropped 0 bases and J dropped 9; count of bases not matched to a gene: 8. The CDR3 has 15 amino acids. Germline CDR1 and CDR2: MNHEY and SVGAGI. This chain's CDR3 is CASSYSRGSRGPQHF. CDR3 sequence (DNA): TGTGCCAGCAGTTACTCCAGGGGGTCCCGAGGGCCCCAGCATTTT.

The V call is TRBV11-3, the J call TRBJ1-1, with 8 nucleotides matching TRBD1. Per the germline V gene, CDR1 is SGHNT and CDR2 is YENEEA. The ends lost 4 bases at V and 2 bases at J; junction bases unmatched: 6. This CDR3 has 15 residues. This CDR3 reads CASSSYRGGNTEAFF. The CDR3 DNA reads as TGTGCCAGCAGCTCGTACAGGGGGGGAAACACTGAAGCTTTCTTT.

This sequence joins TRBV27 and TRBJ2-1; the match to TRBD2 covers 11 bases. The trim removed 2 bases at V and 13 bases at J, leaving 10 bases unmatched. The CDR3 consists of 15 residues. CDR1 MNHEY and CDR2 SMNVEV come from the germline V gene (reference sequence). The chain's CDR3 is CASSLTSLAGGRQFF. The CDR3 DNA is TGTGCCAGCAGTTTAACATCGCTAGCGGGGGGTCGTCAGTTCTTC.

This clone was observed a few times. This chain joins TRBV11-3 and TRBJ1-4; maybe TRBD1 (6 bases). The germline V gene has CDR1 SGHNT and CDR2 YENEEA. The CDR3 extends over 17 amino acids. V lost 5 bases and J lost 4, with 20 bases in between. The CDR3 region is CASSEGTLRDINEKLFF. For the CDR3, the DNA is TGTGCCAGCAGCGAGGGGACACTTCGGGATATTAATGAAAAACTGTTTTTT. Combining the CDR3 with reference TRBV11-3 and TRBJ1-4 gives the whole variable domain EAGVVQSPRYKIIEKKQPVAFWCNPISGHNTLYWYLQNLGQGPELLIRYENEEAVDDSQLPKDRFSAERLKGVDSTLKIQPAELGDSAVYLCASSEGTLRDINEKLFFGSGTQLSVL.

On this clone: This specimen includes other DNA sequences encoding the same CDR3. CDR3 in amino acids: CASSLNRDTEAFF. The CDR3 nucleotides read TGCGCCAGCAGCTTGAACAGGGACACTGAAGCTTTCTTT. The chain uses TRBV5-1 and TRBJ1-1; TRBD1 is a possible D gene (6 bases). Trimming shortened V by 1 base and J by 3 bases, and 7 bases separated the two germline ends. This CDR3 region has 13 residues. CDR1 and CDR2 (germline): SGHRS, YFSETQ.

This clone was seen more than once but under ten times. This rearrangement joins TRBV2 to TRBJ1-1, with D tentatively TRBD1 (6 bases). Trimming left V 6 bases short and J 0 bases short, with 11 bases between. The CDR3 contains 14 residues. Germline assignment: CDR1 SNHLY and CDR2 FYNNEI. DNA of the CDR3: TGTGCCAGCAGGTGGACAGAATTGAACACTGAAGCTTTCTTT. Protein sequence: CASRWTELNTEAFF.